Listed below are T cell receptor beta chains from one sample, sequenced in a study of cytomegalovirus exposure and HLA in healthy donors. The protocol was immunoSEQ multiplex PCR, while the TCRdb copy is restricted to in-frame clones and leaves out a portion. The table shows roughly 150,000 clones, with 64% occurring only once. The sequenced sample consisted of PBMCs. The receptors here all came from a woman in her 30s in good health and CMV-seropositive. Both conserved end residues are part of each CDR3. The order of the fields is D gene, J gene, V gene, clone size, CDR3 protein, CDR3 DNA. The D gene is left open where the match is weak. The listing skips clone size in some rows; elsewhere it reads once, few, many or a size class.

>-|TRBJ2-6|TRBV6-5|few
CASSYTTVGANVLTF
TGTGCCAGCAGTTACACTACGGTTGGGGCCAACGTCCTGACTTTC
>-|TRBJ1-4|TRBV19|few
CASSSRARRTNEKLFF
TGTGCCAGTAGTAGCAGGGCCCGGAGAACTAATGAAAAACTGTTTTTT
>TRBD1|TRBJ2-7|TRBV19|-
CASTTGNEQYF
TGTGCCAGTACGACAGGGAACGAACAGTACTTC
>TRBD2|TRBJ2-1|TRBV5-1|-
CASSFPTSSGLAGHNEQFF
TGCGCCAGCAGCTTCCCGACGTCCTCCGGACTAGCGGGGCACAATGAGCAGTTCTTC
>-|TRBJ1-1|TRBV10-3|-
CAIRIGGANTEAFF
TGTGCCATCCGAATCGGAGGAGCGAACACTGAAGCTTTCTTT
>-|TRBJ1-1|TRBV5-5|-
CASSPRNTEAFF
TGTGCCAGCAGCCCCAGGAACACTGAAGCTTTCTTT
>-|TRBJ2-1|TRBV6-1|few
CASSDLIQSYNEQFF
TGTGCCAGCAGTGACTTGATACAGTCCTACAATGAGCAGTTCTTC
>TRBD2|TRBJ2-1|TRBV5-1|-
CASSSGLAYNEQFF
TGCGCCAGCAGCTCCGGACTAGCGTACAATGAGCAGTTCTTC
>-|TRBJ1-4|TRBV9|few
CASSAGDKLNEKLFF
TGTGCCAGCAGCGCCGGCGACAAGCTAAATGAAAAACTGTTTTTT
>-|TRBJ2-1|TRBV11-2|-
CASSLELTVYNEQFF
TGTGCCAGCAGCTTAGAACTGACTGTCTACAATGAGCAGTTCTTC
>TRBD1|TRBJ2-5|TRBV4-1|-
CASSQPTTGGKTQYF
TGCGCCAGCAGCCAGCCCACCACAGGGGGAAAGACCCAGTACTTC
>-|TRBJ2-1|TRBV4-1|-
CASSLHQGPISYNEQFF
TGCGCCAGCAGCCTACACCAGGGGCCAATCTCCTACAATGAGCAGTTCTTC
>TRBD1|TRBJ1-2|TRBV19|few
CASRPDRDRYSAHGYTF
TGTGCCAGTAGACCCGACCGGGACAGGTATTCCGCGCATGGCTACACCTTC
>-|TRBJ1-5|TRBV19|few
CASSPAGRNQPQHF
TGTGCCAGTAGTCCAGCGGGAAGGAATCAGCCCCAGCATTTT
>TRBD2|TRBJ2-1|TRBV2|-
CASSDWTSGGGDEQFF
TGTGCCAGCAGTGACTGGACTAGCGGGGGTGGGGATGAGCAGTTCTTC
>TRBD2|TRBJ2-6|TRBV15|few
CATSRGWYGGDPGANVLTF
TGTGCCACCAGCAGAGGATGGTATGGGGGGGACCCTGGGGCCAACGTCCTGACTTTC
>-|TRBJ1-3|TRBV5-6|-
CASSFSGPATIYF
TGTGCCAGCAGCTTTTCAGGCCCAGCCACCATATATTTT
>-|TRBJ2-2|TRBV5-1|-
CASSFPLGGLAAGELFF
TGCGCCAGCAGCTTCCCCTTGGGGGGACTCGCCGCGGGGGAGCTGTTTTTT
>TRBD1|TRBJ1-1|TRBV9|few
CASSPTGTGEVGNTEAFF
TGTGCCAGCAGCCCAACCGGGACAGGGGAGGTGGGTAACACTGAAGCTTTCTTT
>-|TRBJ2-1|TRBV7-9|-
CASPSTNYNEQFF
TGTGCCAGCCCTTCTACCAACTACAATGAGCAGTTCTTC
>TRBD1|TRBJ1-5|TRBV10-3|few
CAIRGTGDSNQPQHF
TGTGCCATCAGGGGGACAGGGGATAGCAATCAGCCCCAGCATTTT
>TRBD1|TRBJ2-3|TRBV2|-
CASRRTGVGTDTQYF
TGTGCCAGCAGGCGGACAGGGGTGGGCACAGATACGCAGTATTTT
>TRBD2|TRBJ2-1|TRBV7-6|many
CASSLEPGTSGEQFF
TGTGCCAGCTCGTTGGAACCCGGGACTAGCGGGGAGCAGTTCTTC
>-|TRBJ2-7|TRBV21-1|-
CASSKRQFSDEQYF
TGTGCCAGCAGCAAACGACAGTTCAGCGACGAGCAGTACTTC
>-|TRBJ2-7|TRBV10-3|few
CAISEFQGHEQYF
TGTGCCATCAGTGAGTTTCAGGGACACGAGCAGTACTTC
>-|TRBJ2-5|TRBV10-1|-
CASSPSRQGETQYF
TGCGCCAGCAGTCCATCTAGGCAGGGAGAGACCCAGTACTTC
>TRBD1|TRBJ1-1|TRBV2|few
CASSGDRAVIKAFF
TGTGCCAGCAGTGGGGACAGGGCCGTGATAAAAGCTTTCTTT
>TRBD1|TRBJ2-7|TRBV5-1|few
CASSLDSGQGYEQYF
TGCGCCAGCAGCTTGGATTCGGGACAGGGCTACGAGCAGTACTTC
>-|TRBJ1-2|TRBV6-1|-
CASSVEAYYGYTF
TGTGCCAGCTCGGTCGAGGCTTACTATGGCTACACCTTC
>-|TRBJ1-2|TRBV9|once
CASSVGEGFLGYGYTF
TGTGCCAGCAGCGTAGGAGAGGGATTTCTCGGCTATGGCTACACCTTC
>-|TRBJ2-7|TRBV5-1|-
CASSLYLGPRTYEQYF
TGCGCCAGCAGCTTGTATCTGGGGCCGAGGACCTACGAGCAGTACTTC
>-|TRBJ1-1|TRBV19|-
CASSIQAGTEAFF
TGTGCCAGTAGTATACAGGCGGGCACTGAAGCTTTCTTT
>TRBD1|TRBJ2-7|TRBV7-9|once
CASSLTTGGMDEQYF
TGTGCCAGCAGCTTAACTACAGGGGGCATGGACGAGCAGTACTTC
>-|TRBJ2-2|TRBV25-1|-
CASSTSAELFF
TGTGCCAGCAGTACATCCGCCGAGCTGTTTTTT
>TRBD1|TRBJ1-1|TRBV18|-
CASSPRAGTENTEAFF
TGTGCCAGCTCACCACGAGCCGGGACAGAGAACACTGAAGCTTTCTTT
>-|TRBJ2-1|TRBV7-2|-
CASSLVNQRAGNEQFF
TGTGCCAGCAGCTTAGTTAACCAGCGGGCCGGCAATGAGCAGTTCTTC
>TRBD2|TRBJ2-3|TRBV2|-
CASSEDGGLAGYTDTQYF
TGTGCCAGCAGTGAAGACGGGGGACTAGCGGGTTACACAGATACGCAGTATTTT
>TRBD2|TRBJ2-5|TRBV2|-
CASSEPQGLAGVFVEETQYF
TGTGCCAGCAGCGAACCCCAGGGACTAGCGGGAGTCTTTGTAGAAGAGACCCAGTACTTC
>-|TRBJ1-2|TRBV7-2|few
CASSPGGRTLYGYTF
TGTGCCAGCAGCCCGGGCGGGCGGACCCTCTATGGCTACACCTTC